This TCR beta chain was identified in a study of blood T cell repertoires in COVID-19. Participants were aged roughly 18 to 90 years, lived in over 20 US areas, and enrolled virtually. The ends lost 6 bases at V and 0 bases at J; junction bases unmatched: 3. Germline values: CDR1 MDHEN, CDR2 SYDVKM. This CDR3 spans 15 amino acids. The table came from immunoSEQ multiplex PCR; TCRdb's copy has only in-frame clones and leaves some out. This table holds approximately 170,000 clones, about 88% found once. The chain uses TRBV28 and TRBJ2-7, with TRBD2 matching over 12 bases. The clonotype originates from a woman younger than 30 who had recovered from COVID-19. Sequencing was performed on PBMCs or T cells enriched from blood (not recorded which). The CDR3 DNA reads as TGTGCCAGCAGAGGACTAGCGGGGTCCTCCTACGAGCAGTACTTC. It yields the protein CASRGLAGSSYEQYF.